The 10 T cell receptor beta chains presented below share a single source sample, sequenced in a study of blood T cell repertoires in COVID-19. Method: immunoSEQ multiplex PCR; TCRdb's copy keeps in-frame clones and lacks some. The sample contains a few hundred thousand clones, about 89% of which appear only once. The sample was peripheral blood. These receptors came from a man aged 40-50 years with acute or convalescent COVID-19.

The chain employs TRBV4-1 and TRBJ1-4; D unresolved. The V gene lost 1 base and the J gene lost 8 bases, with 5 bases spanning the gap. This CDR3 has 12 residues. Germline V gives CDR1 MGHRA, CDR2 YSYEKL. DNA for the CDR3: TGCGCCAGCAGCCAAGTCGGGGAAAAACTGTTTTTT. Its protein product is CASSQVGEKLFF.

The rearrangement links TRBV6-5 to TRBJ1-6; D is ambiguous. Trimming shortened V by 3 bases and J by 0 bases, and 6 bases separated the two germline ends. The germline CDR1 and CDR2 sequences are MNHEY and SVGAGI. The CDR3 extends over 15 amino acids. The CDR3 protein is CASSYSSSYNSPLHF. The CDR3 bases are TGTGCCAGCAGTTATTCTAGCTCCTATAATTCACCCCTCCACTTT.

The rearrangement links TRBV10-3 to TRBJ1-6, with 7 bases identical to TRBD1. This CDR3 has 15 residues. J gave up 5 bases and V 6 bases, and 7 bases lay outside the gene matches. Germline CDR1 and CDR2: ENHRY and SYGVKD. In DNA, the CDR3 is TGTGCCATCAGCTCCGGGACAGTCAATAATTCACCCCTCCACTTT. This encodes CAISSGTVNNSPLHF.

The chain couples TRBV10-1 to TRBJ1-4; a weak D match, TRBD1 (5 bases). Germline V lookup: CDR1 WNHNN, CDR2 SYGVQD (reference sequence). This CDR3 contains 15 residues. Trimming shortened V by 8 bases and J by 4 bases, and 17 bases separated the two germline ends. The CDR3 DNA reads TGCGCCAGCTCCTTTTGGGGGGGGATTAATGAAAAACTGTTTTTT. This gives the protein CASSFWGGINEKLFF.

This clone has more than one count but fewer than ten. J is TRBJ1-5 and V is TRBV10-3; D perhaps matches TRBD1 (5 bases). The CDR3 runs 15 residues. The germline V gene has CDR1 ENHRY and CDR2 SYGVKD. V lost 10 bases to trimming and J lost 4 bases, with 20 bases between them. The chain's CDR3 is CATKFGQDPNQPQHF. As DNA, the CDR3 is TGTGCCACCAAATTCGGACAAGATCCAAATCAGCCCCAGCATTTT.

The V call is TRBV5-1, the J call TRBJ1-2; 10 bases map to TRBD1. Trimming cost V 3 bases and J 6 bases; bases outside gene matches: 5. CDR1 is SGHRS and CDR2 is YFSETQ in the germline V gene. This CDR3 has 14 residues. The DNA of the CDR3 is TGCGCCAGCAGCTCGACAGGGGGCAGCAATGGCTACACCTTC. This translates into CASSSTGGSNGYTF.

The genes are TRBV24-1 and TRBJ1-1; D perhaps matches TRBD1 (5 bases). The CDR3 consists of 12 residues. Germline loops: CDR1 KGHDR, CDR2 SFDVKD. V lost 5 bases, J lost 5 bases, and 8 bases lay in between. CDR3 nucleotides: TGTGCCACCAGTGTCCAGGGAACTGAAGCTTTCTTT. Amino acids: CATSVQGTEAFF.

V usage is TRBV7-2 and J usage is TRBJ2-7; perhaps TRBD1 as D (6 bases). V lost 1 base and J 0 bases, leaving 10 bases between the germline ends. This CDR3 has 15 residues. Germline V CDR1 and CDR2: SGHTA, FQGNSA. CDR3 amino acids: CASSLGGGDSYEQYF. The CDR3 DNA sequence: TGTGCCAGCAGCTTAGGAGGGGGAGACTCCTACGAGCAGTACTTC.

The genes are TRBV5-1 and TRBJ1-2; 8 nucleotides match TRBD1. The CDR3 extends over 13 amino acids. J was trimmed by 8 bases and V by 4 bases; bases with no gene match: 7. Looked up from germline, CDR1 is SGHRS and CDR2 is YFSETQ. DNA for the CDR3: TGCGCCAGCAGCAGCCTGGACAGGGAGGGCTACACCTTC. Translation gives CASSSLDREGYTF.

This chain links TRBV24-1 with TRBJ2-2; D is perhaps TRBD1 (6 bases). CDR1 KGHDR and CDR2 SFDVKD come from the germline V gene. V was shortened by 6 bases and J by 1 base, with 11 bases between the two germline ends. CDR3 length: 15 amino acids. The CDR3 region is CATSNAGVNTGELFF. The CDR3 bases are TGTGCCACCAGTAACGCAGGGGTGAACACCGGGGAGCTGTTTTTT.